Given below is one T cell receptor (beta chain) in context. The data belong to a study of blood T cell repertoires in COVID-19. CDR3 size: 13 residues. Per germline, CDR1 SGHNT and CDR2 YYREEE (reference sequence). Trimming removed 0 bases at V and 2 bases at J, with 5 bases between. The protocol was immunoSEQ multiplex PCR, while the TCRdb copy is restricted to in-frame clones and leaves out a portion. This table holds approximately 210,000 clones, 80% to 85% found once. This sequence joins TRBV5-4 and TRBJ2-5; no clear D gene. The sequence was obtained from a woman older than 75 with COVID-19, enrolled during active disease. Specimen: peripheral blood. The CDR3 nucleotides read TGTGCCAGCAGCTTGGCTATTCAAGAGACCCAGTACTTC. Protein: CASSLAIQETQYF.